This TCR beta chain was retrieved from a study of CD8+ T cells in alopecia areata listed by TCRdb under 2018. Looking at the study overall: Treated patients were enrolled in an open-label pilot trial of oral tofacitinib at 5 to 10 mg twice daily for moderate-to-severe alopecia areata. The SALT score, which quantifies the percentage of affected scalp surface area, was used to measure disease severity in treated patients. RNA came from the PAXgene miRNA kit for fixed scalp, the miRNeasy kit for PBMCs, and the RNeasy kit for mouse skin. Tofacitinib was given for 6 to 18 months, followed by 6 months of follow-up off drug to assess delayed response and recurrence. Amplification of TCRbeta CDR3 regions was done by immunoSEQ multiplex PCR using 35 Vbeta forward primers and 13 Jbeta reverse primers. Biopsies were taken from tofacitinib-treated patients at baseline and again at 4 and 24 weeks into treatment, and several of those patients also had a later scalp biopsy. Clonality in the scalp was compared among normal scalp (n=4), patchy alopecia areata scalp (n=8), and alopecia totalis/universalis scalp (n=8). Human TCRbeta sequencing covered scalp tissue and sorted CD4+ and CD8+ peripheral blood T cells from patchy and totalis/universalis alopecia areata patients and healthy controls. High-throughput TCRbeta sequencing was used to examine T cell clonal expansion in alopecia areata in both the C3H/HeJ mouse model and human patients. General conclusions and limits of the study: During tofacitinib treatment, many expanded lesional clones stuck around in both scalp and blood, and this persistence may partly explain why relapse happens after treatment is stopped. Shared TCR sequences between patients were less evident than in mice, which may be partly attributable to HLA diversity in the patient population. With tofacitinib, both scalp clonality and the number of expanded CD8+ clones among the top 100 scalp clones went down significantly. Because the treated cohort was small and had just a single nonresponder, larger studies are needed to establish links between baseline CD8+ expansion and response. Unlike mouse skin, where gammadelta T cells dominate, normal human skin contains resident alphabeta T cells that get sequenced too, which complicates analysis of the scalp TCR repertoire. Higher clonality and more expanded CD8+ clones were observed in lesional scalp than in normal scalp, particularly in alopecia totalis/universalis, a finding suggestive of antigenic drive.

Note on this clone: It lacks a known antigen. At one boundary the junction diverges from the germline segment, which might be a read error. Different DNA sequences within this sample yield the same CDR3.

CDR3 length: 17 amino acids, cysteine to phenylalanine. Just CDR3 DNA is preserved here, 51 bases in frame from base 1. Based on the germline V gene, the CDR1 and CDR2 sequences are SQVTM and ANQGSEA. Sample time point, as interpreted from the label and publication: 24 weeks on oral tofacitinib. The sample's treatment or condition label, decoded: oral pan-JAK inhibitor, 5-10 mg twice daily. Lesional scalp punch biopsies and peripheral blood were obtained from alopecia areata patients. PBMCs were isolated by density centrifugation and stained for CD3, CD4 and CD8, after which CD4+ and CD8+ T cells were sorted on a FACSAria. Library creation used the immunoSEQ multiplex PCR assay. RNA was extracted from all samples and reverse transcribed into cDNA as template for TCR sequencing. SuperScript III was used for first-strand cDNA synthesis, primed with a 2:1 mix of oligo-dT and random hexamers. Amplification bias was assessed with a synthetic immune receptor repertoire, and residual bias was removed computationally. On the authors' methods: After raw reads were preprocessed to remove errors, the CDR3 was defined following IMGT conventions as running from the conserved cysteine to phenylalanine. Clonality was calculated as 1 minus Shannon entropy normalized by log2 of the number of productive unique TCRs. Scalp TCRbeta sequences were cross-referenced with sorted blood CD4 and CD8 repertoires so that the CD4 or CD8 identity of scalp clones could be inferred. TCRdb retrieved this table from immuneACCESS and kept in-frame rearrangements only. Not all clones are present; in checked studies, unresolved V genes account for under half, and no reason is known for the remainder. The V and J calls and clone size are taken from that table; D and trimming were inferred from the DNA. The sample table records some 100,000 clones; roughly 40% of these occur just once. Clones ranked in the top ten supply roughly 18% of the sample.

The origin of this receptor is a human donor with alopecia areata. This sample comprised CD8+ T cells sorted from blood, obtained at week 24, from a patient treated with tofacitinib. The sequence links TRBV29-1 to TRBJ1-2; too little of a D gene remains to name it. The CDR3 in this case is CSVEGPDQWDFNYGYTF. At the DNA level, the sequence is TGCAGCGTCGAAGGGCCAGACCAGTGGGATTTTAACTATGGCTACACCTTC.